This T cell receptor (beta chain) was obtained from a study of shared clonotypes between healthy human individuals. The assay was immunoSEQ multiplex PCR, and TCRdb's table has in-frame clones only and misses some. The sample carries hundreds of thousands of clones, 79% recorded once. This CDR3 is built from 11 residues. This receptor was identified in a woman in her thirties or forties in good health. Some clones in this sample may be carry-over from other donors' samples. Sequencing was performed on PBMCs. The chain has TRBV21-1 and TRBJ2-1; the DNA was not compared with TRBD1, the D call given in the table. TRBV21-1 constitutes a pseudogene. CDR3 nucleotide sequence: TGTGCCAGCAGCAAGTCATATGAGCAGTTCTTC. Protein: CASSKSYEQFF.